The 18 T cell receptor beta chains in this list originate from one sample, sequenced in a study of OX40 agonist ivuxolimab in advanced cancers. Clones were sequenced by immunoSEQ multiplex PCR, and TCRdb holds only the in-frame ones, with some missing. This sample yields approximately 79,000 clones, of which around 87% are seen a single time; nearly 0.55% belongs to the top ten. Sequenced material: CD4+ or CD8+ T cells sorted from blood, taken in a trial of the OX40 agonist ivuxolimab. All receptors come from an adult with an advanced solid tumor such as melanoma, head and neck, liver or kidney cancer.

The gene calls are TRBV6-6 and TRBJ1-2; 8 bases match TRBD1. The CDR3 loop spans 13 amino acids. V shed 6 bases, J shed 5 bases, and the junction held 5 bases outside the gene matches. Germline V gene data show CDR1 as MNHNY and CDR2 as SVGAGI (reference sequence). CDR3 residues: CASSPGTGYGYTF. CDR3 sequence (DNA): TGTGCCAGCAGCCCCGGGACAGGATATGGCTACACCTTC.

The chain has TRBV19 and TRBJ2-7, with TRBD2 as a possible D gene (6 bases). The CDR3 runs 13 residues. V dropped 6 bases and J dropped 4 bases, with 13 bases sitting between them. Germline CDR1 is LNHDA and CDR2 is SQIVND (reference sequence). The CDR3 is CASSARGRYEQYF. The CDR3 DNA follows: TGTGCCAGTAGCGCGCGGGGTAGATACGAGCAGTACTTC.

V usage is TRBV6-5 and J usage is TRBJ2-7; D is unclear. V was pared by 2 bases and J by 0 bases, with 11 bases between. The germline gives CDR1 MNHEY, CDR2 SVGAGI. The CDR3 has 15 amino acids. CDR3 sequence reads: CASSYGSPTSYEQYF. The DNA of the CDR3 is TGTGCCAGCAGTTACGGTTCCCCCACCTCCTACGAGCAGTACTTC.

The chain links TRBV5-1 to TRBJ2-2; D call uncertain. Trimming removed 2 bases from V and 6 bases from J, with 8 bases in between. Germline V gives CDR1 SGHRS, CDR2 YFSETQ. The CDR3 is 13 residues long. The CDR3 nucleotides are TGCGCCAGCAGCTTATTGGTAGCCGGGGAGCTGTTTTTT. It specifies CASSLLVAGELFF.

CDR3 bases: TGTGCCAGCAGTTCCGGTCCCGGGACAGAATCTTACTACGAGCAGTACTTC. It encodes CASSSGPGTESYYEQYF. The rearrangement joins TRBV27 to TRBJ2-7; 7 positions agree with TRBD1. Losses at the gene ends were 4 bases for V and 3 bases for J; bases not matched to a gene: 15. Germline-derived CDR1 and CDR2 are MNHEY and SMNVEV (reference sequence). The CDR3 is 17 residues long.

This chain joins TRBV28 and TRBJ2-7, with D possibly being TRBD1 or TRBD2 (5 bases each). The CDR3 sequence is 14 residues long. Trimming removed 5 bases at V and 4 bases at J, with 15 bases between. In germline, CDR1 is MDHEN, CDR2 SYDVKM. The CDR3 DNA is TGTGCCAGCAGTCCAAGGGACCTCTCATACGAGCAGTACTTC. Protein sequence: CASSPRDLSYEQYF.

V gene TRBV6-1 combines with J gene TRBJ1-2; D is ambiguous. The CDR3 is 13 amino acids. Trimming cost V 2 bases and J 5 bases, with 9 bases left between them. Looked up from germline, CDR1 is MNHNS and CDR2 is SASEGT. CDR3 sequence (DNA): TGTGCCAGCAGTGAATTAGCCCCGTATGGCTACACCTTC. As protein: CASSELAPYGYTF.

V is TRBV9 and J is TRBJ2-1, with 11 bases matching TRBD2. Germline CDR1 and CDR2: SGDLS and YYNGEE. CDR3 length equals 16 residues. V gave up 3 bases and J gave up 6 bases; unmatched junction bases: 8. CDR3 protein: CASSGAGTSGSNEQFF. Written as DNA, the CDR3 is TGTGCCAGCAGCGGAGCCGGGACTAGCGGTTCCAATGAGCAGTTCTTC.

J is TRBJ2-1 and V is TRBV14; D not certain. Germline lookup yields CDR1 SGHDN and CDR2 FVKESK. V was pared by 2 bases and J by 2 bases, with 7 bases between. This CDR3 region has 14 residues. The CDR3, as DNA: TGTGCCAGCAGCCAAAGGCAAACCTACAATGAGCAGTTCTTC. It yields the protein CASSQRQTYNEQFF.

The sample holds one count of this clone. The chain recombines TRBV30 with TRBJ1-1; D uncertain. The germline V gene has CDR1 GTSNPN and CDR2 SVGIG (reference sequence). This CDR3 has 14 residues. Trimming shortened V by 1 base and J by 0 bases, and 9 bases separated the two germline ends. The CDR3 loop is CAWSEGVMNTEAFF. CDR3 sequence (DNA): TGTGCCTGGAGTGAGGGAGTTATGAACACTGAAGCTTTCTTT.

This clone was observed once. This chain links TRBV9 with TRBJ2-1, with D possibly being TRBD1 (6 bases). CDR3 size: 17 residues. V lost 4 bases to trimming and J lost 5 bases, with 22 bases between them. Germline V CDR1 and CDR2: SGDLS, YYNGEE. The CDR3 region has the DNA TGTGCCAGCAGCCCTCGGTCTGACAGGTTTGTTGACAATGAGCAGTTCTTC. This gives the protein CASSPRSDRFVDNEQFF.

The gene calls are TRBV18 and TRBJ2-5; TRBD1 might be the D (5 bases). V was cut by 3 bases and J by 4 bases, with 9 bases left in between. Germline CDR1 and CDR2: KGHSH and LQKENI. The CDR3 is 13 amino acids. The CDR3 region is CASSPQGAETQYF. The CDR3, as DNA: TGTGCCAGCTCACCCCAAGGGGCAGAGACCCAGTACTTC.

The CDR3: CASSFGQTNTEAFF. CDR3 coding DNA: TGTGCCAGCAGCTTTGGACAGACAAACACTGAAGCTTTCTTT. The V gene is TRBV5-4, the J gene TRBJ1-1, with TRBD1 as a possible D gene (6 bases). The CDR3 consists of 14 residues. CDR1 is SGHNT and CDR2 is YYREEE in the germline V gene (reference sequence). V lost 2 bases and J lost 2, with 10 bases in between.

The table lists this clone with a count of one. CDR3 DNA sequence: TGTGCCAGAAGCCATTACAATGAGCAGTTCTTC. It codes for CARSHYNEQFF. The rearrangement uses TRBV5-3 and TRBJ2-1, with D uncertain. TRBV5-3 has ORF status, its function being uncertain. The CDR3 has 11 residues. The V end was cut by 4 bases, the J end by 4 bases, with 3 bases between.

The rearrangement links TRBV5-4 to TRBJ2-7; 11 nucleotides match TRBD1. The CDR3 has 14 amino acids. Per the germline V gene, CDR1 is SGHNT and CDR2 is YYREEE (reference sequence). V dropped 4 bases and J dropped 2; count of bases not matched to a gene: 2. CDR3 loop: CASSRDRGAYEQYF. For the CDR3, the DNA is TGTGCCAGCAGCCGGGACAGGGGGGCCTACGAGCAGTACTTC.

The J gene is TRBJ1-1, the V gene TRBV27; 9 nucleotides match TRBD1. Germline CDR1 and CDR2: MNHEY and SMNVEV (reference sequence). The V and J ends lost 5 bases and 1 base, in that order; junction bases with no gene match: 8. CDR3 size: 16 residues. The CDR3 reads CASSGVVGQGNTEAFF. In DNA form, the CDR3 reads TGTGCCAGCAGTGGGGTAGTGGGACAGGGGAACACTGAAGCTTTCTTT.

This clone showed up just a few times. The J gene is TRBJ1-5, the V gene TRBV18; D is ambiguous. Germline values: CDR1 KGHSH, CDR2 LQKENI. The CDR3 has 15 amino acids. Trimming pared 3 bases from V and 4 bases from J, leaving 13 bases between. The chain's CDR3 is CASSPYVERNQPQHF. CDR3 nucleotides: TGTGCCAGCTCACCTTATGTCGAGAGGAATCAGCCCCAGCATTTT.

This clone was counted once. The chain combines TRBV6-1 with TRBJ2-5, with D hard to call. The germline CDR1 and CDR2 sequences are MNHNS and SASEGT. CDR3 length equals 11 residues. Trimming took off 0 bases at V and 5 bases at J, with 1 base between the two ends. DNA of the CDR3: TGTGCCAGCAGTGAAGCGGAGACCCAGTACTTC. Its protein product is CASSEAETQYF.